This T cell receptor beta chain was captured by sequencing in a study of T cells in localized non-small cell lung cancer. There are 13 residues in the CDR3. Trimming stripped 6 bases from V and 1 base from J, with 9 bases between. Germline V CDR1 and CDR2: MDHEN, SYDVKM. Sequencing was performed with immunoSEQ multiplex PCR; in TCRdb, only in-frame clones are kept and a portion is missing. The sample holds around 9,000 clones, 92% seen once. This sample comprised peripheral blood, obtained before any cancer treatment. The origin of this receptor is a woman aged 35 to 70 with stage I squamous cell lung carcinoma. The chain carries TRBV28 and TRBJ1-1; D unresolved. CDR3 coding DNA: TGTGCCAGCAGAATCAATACGAACACTGAAGCTTTCTTT. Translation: CASRINTNTEAFF.